This entry describes one T cell receptor (beta chain). This sample is part of a study of T cell changes during pregnancy in multiple sclerosis. Clones were sequenced by immunoSEQ multiplex PCR, and TCRdb holds only the in-frame ones, with some missing. The data contain about 39,000 clones, 85% to 95% of them singletons. CDR1 and CDR2 (germline): MNHNS, SASEGT. The CDR3 has 14 amino acids. The V end lost 6 bases, the J end lost 9 bases, and 18 bases lay between the germline ends. V and J are TRBV6-1 and TRBJ2-1; perhaps TRBD1 as D (5 bases). The receptor was derived from a female donor with multiple sclerosis, enrolled in a pregnancy study. The sample here was CD4+ T cells from peripheral blood mononuclear cells, taken after pregnancy. The CDR3 spells CASRTADPTIEQFF. The CDR3 DNA is TGTGCCAGCAGGACAGCCGATCCTACAATTGAGCAGTTCTTC.